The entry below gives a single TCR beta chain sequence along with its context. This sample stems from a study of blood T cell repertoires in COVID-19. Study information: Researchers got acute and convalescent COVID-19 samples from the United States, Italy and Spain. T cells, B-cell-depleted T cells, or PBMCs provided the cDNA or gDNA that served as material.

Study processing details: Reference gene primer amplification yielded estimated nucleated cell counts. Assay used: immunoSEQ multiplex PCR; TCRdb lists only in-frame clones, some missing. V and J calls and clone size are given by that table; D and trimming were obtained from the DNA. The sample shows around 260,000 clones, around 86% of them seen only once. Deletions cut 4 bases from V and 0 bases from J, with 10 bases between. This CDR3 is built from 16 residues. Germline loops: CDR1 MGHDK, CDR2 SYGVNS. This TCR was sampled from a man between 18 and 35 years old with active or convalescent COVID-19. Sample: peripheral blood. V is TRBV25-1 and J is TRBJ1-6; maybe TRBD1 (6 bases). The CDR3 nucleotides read TGTGCCAGCAGTGGCCAGGGGTCCTCCTATAATTCACCCCTCCACTTT. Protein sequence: CASSGQGSSYNSPLHF.